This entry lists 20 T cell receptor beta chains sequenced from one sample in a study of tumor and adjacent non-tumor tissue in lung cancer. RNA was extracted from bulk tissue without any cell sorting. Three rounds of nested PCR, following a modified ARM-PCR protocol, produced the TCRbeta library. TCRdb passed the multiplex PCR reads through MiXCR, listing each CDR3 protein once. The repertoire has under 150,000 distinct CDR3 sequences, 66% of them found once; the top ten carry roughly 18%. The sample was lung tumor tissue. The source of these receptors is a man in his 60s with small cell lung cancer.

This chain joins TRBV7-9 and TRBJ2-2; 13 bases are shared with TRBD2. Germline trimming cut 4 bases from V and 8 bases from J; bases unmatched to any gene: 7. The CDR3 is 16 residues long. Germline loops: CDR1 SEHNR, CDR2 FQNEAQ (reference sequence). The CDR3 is CASSYWTSGRSGELFF. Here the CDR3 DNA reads TGTGCCAGCAGCTATTGGACTAGCGGGAGATCGGGGGAGCTGTTTTTT.

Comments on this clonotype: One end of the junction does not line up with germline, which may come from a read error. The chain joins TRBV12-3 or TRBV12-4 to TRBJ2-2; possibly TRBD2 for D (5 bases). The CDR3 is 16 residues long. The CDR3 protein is CARSFRGPGNSGELFF. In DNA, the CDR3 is TGTGCCAGAAGTTTTAGAGGCCCCGGGAATTCTGGGGAGCTGTTTTTT.

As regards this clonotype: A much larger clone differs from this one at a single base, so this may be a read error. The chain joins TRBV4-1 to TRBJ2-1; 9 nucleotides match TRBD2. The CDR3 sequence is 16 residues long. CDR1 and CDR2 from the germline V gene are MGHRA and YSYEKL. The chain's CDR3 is CTSSQEGGGRANEQFF. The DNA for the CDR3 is TGCACCAGCAGCCAAGAGGGGGGCGGGAGGGCTAATGAGCAGTTCTTC.

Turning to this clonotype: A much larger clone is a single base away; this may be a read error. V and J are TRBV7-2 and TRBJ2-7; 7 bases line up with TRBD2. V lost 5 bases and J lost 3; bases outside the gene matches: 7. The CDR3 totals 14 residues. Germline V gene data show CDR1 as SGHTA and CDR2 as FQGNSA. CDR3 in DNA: TGTGCCAGCAGCGTCCAGGGCGGGGGCTACGAGCAGTACTTC. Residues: CASSVQGGGYEQYF. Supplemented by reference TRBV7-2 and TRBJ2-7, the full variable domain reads GAGVSQSPSNKVTEKGKDVELRCDPISGHTALYWYRQSLGQGLEFLIYFQGNSAPDKSGLPSDRFSAERTGGSVSTLTIQRTQQEDSAVYLCASSVQGGGYEQYFGPGTRLTVT.

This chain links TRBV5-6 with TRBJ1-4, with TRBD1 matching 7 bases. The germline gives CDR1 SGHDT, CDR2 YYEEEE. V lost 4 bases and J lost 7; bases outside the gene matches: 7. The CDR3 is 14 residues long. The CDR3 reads CASSRDRVVEKLFF. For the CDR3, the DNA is TGTGCCAGCAGCAGGGACAGAGTTGTTGAAAAACTGTTTTTT.

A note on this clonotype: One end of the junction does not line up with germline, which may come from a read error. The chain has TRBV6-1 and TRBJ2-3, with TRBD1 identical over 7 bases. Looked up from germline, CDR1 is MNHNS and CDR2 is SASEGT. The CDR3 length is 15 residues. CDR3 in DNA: TGTGTCAGCAGTGTCCCCGGGACAGGCACAGATACGCAGTATTTT. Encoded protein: CVSSVPGTGTDTQYF.

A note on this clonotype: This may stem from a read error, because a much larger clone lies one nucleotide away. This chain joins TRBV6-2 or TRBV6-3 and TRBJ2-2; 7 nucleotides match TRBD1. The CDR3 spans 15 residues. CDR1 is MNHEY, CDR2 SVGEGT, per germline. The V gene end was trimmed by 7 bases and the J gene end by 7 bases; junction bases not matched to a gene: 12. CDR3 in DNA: TGTGCCAGCACCGACCTGGGACAGATACACGGGGAGCTGTTTTTT. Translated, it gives CASTDLGQIHGELFF.

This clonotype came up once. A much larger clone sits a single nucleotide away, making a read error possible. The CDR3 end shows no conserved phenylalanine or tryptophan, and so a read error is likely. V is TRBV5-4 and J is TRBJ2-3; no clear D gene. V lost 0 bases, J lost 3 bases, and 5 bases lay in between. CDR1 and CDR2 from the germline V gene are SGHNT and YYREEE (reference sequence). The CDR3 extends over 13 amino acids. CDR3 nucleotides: TGTGCCAGCAGCTTGGCGGTGACAGATACGCAGTATTAT. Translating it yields CASSLAVTDTQYY.

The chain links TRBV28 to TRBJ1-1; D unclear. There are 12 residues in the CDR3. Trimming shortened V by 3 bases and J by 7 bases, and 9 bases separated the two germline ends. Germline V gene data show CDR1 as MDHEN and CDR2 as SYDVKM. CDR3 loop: CASSLNGGEAFF. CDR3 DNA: TGTGCCAGCAGTTTGAATGGCGGTGAAGCTTTCTTT.

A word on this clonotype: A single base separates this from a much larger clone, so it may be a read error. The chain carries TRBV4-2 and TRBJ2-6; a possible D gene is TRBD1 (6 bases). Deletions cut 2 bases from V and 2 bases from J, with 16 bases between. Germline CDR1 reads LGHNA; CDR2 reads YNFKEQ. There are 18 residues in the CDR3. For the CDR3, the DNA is TGTGCCAGCAGCCAATTCTCCCACAGGGAAACTGGGGCCAACGTCCTGACTTTC. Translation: CASSQFSHRETGANVLTF.

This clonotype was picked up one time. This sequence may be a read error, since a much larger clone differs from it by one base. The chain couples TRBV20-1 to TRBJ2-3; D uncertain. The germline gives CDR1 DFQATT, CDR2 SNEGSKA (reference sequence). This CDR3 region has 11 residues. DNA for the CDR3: TGCAATGCACCGTGGGGAGATACGCAGTATTTT. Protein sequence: CNAPWGDTQYF.

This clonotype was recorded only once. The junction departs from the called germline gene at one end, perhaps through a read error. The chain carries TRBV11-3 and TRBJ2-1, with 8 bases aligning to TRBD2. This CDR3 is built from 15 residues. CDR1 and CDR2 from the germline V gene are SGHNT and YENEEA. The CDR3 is CASSIGGRSYNEQFF. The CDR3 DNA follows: TGTGCCAGCAGCATAGGCGGGAGGTCCTATAATGAGCAGTTCTTC.

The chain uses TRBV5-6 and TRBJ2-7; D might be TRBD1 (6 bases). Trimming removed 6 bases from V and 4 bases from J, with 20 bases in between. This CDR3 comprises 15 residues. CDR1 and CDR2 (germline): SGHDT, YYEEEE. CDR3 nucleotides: TGTGCCAGCATTTCGGGACACTTCGAATGGTACGAGCAGTACGTC. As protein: CASISGHFEWYEQYV.

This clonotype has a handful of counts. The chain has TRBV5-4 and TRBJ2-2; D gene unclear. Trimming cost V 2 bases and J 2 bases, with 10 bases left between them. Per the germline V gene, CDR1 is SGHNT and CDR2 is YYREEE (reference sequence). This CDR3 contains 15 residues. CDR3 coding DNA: TGTGCCAGCAGCTTTAGGTGGGAAAACACCGGGGAGCTGTTTTTT. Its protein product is CASSFRWENTGELFF.

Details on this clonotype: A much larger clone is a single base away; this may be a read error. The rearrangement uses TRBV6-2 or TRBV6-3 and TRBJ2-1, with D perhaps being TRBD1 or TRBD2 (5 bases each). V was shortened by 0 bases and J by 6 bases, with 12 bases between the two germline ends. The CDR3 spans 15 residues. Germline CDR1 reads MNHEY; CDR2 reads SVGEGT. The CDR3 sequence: CASSYSGRKGNEQFF. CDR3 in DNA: TGTGCCAGCAGTTACTCGGGACGGAAGGGCAATGAGCAGTTCTTC.

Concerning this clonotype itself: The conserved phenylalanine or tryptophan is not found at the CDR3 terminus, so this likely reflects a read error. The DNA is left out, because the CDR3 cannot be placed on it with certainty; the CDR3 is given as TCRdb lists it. CDR3 protein: CSVARDRGPSGQYL. This rearrangement joins TRBV29-1 to TRBJ2-7; the D segment call TRBD1 is taken from the table without a DNA check. The CDR3 has 14 residues if both end residues are counted. Germline values: CDR1 SQVTM, CDR2 ANQGSEA.

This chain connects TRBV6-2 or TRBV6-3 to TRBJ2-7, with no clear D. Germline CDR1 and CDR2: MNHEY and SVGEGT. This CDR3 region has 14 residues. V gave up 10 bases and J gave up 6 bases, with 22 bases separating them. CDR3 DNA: TGTGCCAACAGCTACTCGCCAGCCCTCCGCGAGCAGTACTTC. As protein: CANSYSPALREQYF.

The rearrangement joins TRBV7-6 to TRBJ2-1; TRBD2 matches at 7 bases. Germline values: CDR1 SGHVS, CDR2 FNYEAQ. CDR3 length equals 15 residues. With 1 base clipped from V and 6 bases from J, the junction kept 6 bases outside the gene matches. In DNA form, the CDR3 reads TGTGCCAGCAGCTTAGTCGCGGGAGTCATCAATGAGCAGTTCTTC. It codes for CASSLVAGVINEQFF.

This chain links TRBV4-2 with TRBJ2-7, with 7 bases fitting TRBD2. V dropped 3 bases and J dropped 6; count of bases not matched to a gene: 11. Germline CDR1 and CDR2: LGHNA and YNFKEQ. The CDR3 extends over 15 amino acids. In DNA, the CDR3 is TGTGCCAGCAGCCATGAGGTGGGAGGGTTTAGCGAGCAGTACTTC. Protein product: CASSHEVGGFSEQYF.

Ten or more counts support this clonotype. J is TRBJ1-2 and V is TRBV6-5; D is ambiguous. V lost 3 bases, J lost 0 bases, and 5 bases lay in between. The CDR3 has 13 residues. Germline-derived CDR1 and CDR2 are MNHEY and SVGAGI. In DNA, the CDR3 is TGTGCCAGCAGTTATGGCCCTAACTATGGCTACACCTTC. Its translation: CASSYGPNYGYTF.